Many counts were recorded for the clone carrying this T cell receptor beta chain. Before ophthalmopathy appeared, progressors gave blood at initial hyperthyroidism diagnosis. Isolation of PBMCs was performed on approximately 10 ml fresh peripheral blood. Amplification of TCR beta CDR3 regions used RNA as the template. HTBI primers were the set used in a first-round RT-PCR of the TCR CDR3. TCRdb re-analysed the multiplex PCR reads in MiXCR, keeping a single row per CDR3 protein. The sample has 280,000 or so distinct CDR3 sequences; about 25% are singletons. J lost 8 bases, V lost 10 bases, and 8 bases had no gene match. Germline loops: CDR1 MNHEY, CDR2 SVGAGI. This CDR3 is 12 amino acids long. This entry comes from a study of T cells in Graves' hyperthyroidism and ophthalmopathy.

The sequenced sample was blood. The clonotype comes from a man in his forties with Graves' hyperthyroidism that later progressed to Graves' ophthalmopathy. The genes are TRBV6-5 and TRBJ1-2; 9 nucleotides line up with TRBD1. CDR3 protein: CATLTGGAGYTF. CDR3 DNA: TGTGCCACCCTCACAGGGGGCGCCGGCTACACCTTC.